This TCR beta chain originates from a study of CD4+ T cells in melanoma (dated 2022 in TCRdb). Regarding the research as a whole: The study examined neoantigen-specific CD4+ T cells in human melanoma.

Patients with melanoma were used as donors. V has 2 bases trimmed and J has 8 bases trimmed; junction bases matching no gene number 11. The CDR3 goes from the cysteine to the phenylalanine over 14 residues. The CDR3 DNA has 42 bases and is translated from base 1. CDR1 and CDR2, looked up from the germline V gene (reference sequence), are GTSNPN and SVGIG. About this clone: This receptor's antigen is unknown. No base quality information exists; no much larger clone differs at one position.

The study at large found these results: Neoantigen-specific CD4+ T cells in melanoma were reported to show diverse differentiation states. The report described a correlation between neoantigen-specific CD4+ T cells and the function of CD8+ T cells, macrophages and B cells.

Preparation of the library involved the immunoSEQ multiplex PCR assay. The clones in this table, taken by TCRdb from immuneACCESS, are in-frame only. Not every clone is retained; where verified, under half of the shortfall comes from an unresolved V gene, and the cause of the rest is unknown. The sample records about 140,000 clones, around nine tenths of which are singletons. The ten largest clones represent approximately 1.5% of the sample. The sequence links TRBV30 to TRBJ1-2; 7 bases in the junction line up with TRBD1. The sequence was collected from a human donor with melanoma. DNA sequence: TGTGCCTGGAGTCTCGAGCGACAGGGAAAAGGCTACACCTTC. Its amino acids are CAWSLERQGKGYTF. Supplemented by the reference TRBV30 and TRBJ1-2 proteins around the CDR3, the complete variable domain is SQTIHQWPATLVQPVGSPLSLECTVEGTSNPNLYWYRQAAGRGLQLLFYSVGIGQISSEVPQNLSASRPQDRQFILSSKKLLLSDSGFYLCAWSLERQGKGYTFGSGTRLTVV.